This T cell receptor beta chain is from a study of shared clonotypes between healthy human individuals. The wider study: Contributing individuals were a couple of females and three males aged 18 to 49.

This CDR3 has 19 residues. The germline V gene encodes CDR1 MDHEN and CDR2 SYDVKM. V was pared by 6 bases and J by 1 base, with 25 bases between. The repertoire was sequenced with immunoSEQ multiplex PCR; TCRdb's copy has only in-frame clones and lacks some. The profile covers about 2.4 million clones, with 93% appearing a single time and 0.36% taken by the ten largest. The sequenced material came from naive CD4+ T cells from PBMCs. Subset reported: CD45RA+ positively selected. The clonotype comes from a man between 18 and 35 years old in good health. Some clones in this sample may be carry-over from other donors' samples. The chain couples TRBV28 to TRBJ1-5; no definite D call. CDR3 loop: CASSPGRWREARSNQPQHF. The CDR3 DNA follows: TGTGCCAGCAGCCCCGGGAGGTGGAGGGAGGCTAGGAGCAATCAGCCCCAGCATTTT.